This T cell receptor (beta chain) comes out of a study of T cell clones after liver transplantation. Study context: A pre-transplant mixed lymphocyte reaction with TCRbeta sequencing defined graft-donor-reactive clones followed in post-transplant blood.

Study results and caveats: These preliminary findings come from unstandardized post-transplant sampling times.

Germline assignment: CDR1 MNHNS and CDR2 SASEGT. Trimming removed 2 bases from V and 8 bases from J, with 4 bases in between. This CDR3 spans 11 amino acids. Sequencing of dividing CFSE-low cells from the MLR defined alloreactive TCRbeta sequences. Pre-transplant recipient cells responded to graft donor PBMCs, splenocytes, lymph-node cells, or third-party PBMCs. Measured with immunoSEQ multiplex PCR; TCRdb has only the in-frame clones, and not every one. The repertoire holds approximately 3,100 clones, with less than 25% as singletons. Concerning this clone itself: The antigen is not known.

The sample comprised CD4+ T cells from PBMCs cultured with third-party cells. The chain couples TRBV6-1 to TRBJ2-1, with D hard to call. The receptor comes from a human patient who received a liver transplant. A share of the T cells may be of graft donor origin. CDR3 sequence (DNA): TGTGCCAGCAGTGAACGTTATGAGCAGTTCTTC. Its translation: CASSERYEQFF.